The 13 T cell receptor beta chains in this list originate from one sample, sequenced in a study of shared clonotypes between healthy human individuals. The protocol was immunoSEQ multiplex PCR, while the TCRdb copy is restricted to in-frame clones and leaves out a portion. The table lists around 700,000 clones, 55% to 85% of them singletons. Sequencing was performed on memory CD4+ T cells sorted from blood. Subset defined: CD45RA-negative fraction. These receptors were obtained from a woman aged 30 to 39 in good health.

The V call is TRBV28, the J call TRBJ2-7; 9 positions match TRBD1. The CDR3 has 13 residues. The J segment lost 5 bases and the V segment lost 8 bases, leaving 7 bases of the junction unmatched. Germline-derived CDR1 and CDR2 are MDHEN and SYDVKM. CDR3 DNA: TGTGCCAGCTTGAACAGGGGGCTAAACGAGCAGTACTTC. Its translation: CASLNRGLNEQYF.

V is TRBV19 and J is TRBJ1-5; no definite D call. Germline assignment: CDR1 LNHDA and CDR2 SQIVND (reference sequence). V was shortened by 3 bases and J by 2 bases, with 14 bases between the two germline ends. The CDR3 is 16 amino acids. Here the CDR3 DNA reads TGTGCCAGTAGTATCAACCCATCGGGTGGCAATCAGCCCCAGCATTTT. Encoded protein: CASSINPSGGNQPQHF.

The chain employs TRBV5-4 and TRBJ1-3; no clear D. Trimming took off 0 bases at V and 0 bases at J, with 7 bases between the two ends. CDR1 and CDR2 (germline): SGHNT, YYREEE (reference sequence). The CDR3 has 15 amino acids. In DNA, the CDR3 is TGTGCCAGCAGCTTGGGGGCGCACTCTGGAAACACCATATATTTT. It is translated as CASSLGAHSGNTIYF.

The rearrangement uses TRBV5-1 and TRBJ2-2, with D hard to call. The germline CDR1 and CDR2 sequences are SGHRS and YFSETQ. The CDR3 extends over 15 amino acids. V lost 0 bases to trimming and J lost 0 bases, with 6 bases between them. The CDR3 here is CASSLGVTNTGELFF. In nucleotides, the CDR3 is TGCGCCAGCAGCTTGGGCGTAACGAACACCGGGGAGCTGTTTTTT.

This chain connects TRBV7-2 to TRBJ2-1; TRBD2 matches at 14 bases. The CDR3 consists of 16 residues. The germline V gene has CDR1 SGHTA and CDR2 FQGNSA. V shed 2 bases and J 8 bases; nucleotides not matched to a gene: 5. The CDR3 DNA is TGTGCCAGCAGCTTACAGTGGGGACTAGCGGGAGATGAGCAGTTCTTC. It encodes CASSLQWGLAGDEQFF. Full variable domain (missing parts from reference TRBV7-2 and TRBJ2-1): GAGVSQSPSNKVTEKGKDVELRCDPISGHTALYWYRQSLGQGLEFLIYFQGNSAPDKSGLPSDRFSAERTGGSVSTLTIQRTQQEDSAVYLCASSLQWGLAGDEQFFGPGTRLTVL.

This clone was seen once. The rearrangement links TRBV4-2 to TRBJ2-1, with TRBD2 matching 8 bases. The germline V gene encodes CDR1 LGHNA and CDR2 YNFKEQ. Germline trimming cut 1 base from V and 10 bases from J; bases unmatched to any gene: 12. This CDR3 is 16 amino acids long. CDR3: CASSQVGERERREQFF. Written as DNA, the CDR3 is TGTGCCAGCAGCCAAGTCGGCGAGCGGGAGAGAAGGGAGCAGTTCTTC.

The chain carries TRBV7-9 and TRBJ2-1; TRBD2 agrees at 10 bases. V lost 5 bases to trimming and J lost 6 bases; unmatched junction nucleotides: 10. In germline, CDR1 is SEHNR, CDR2 FQNEAQ (reference sequence). This CDR3 spans 16 amino acids. CDR3 sequence: CASSEKRTSGFNEQFF. CDR3 in DNA: TGTGCCAGCAGCGAAAAACGGACTAGCGGATTCAATGAGCAGTTCTTC.

This clone appeared once. A read error may be the cause here, since a much bigger clone is one base away. Other DNA sequences in this specimen translate into the identical CDR3. This chain connects TRBV5-1 to TRBJ2-1; the match to TRBD2 covers 7 bases. J was trimmed by 1 base and V by 2 bases; bases with no gene match: 3. Germline CDR1 is SGHRS and CDR2 is YFSETQ. This CDR3 has 15 amino acids. CDR3 sequence: CASSLSSGSYNEQFF. The CDR3 DNA follows: TGCGCCAGCAGCTTATCTAGCGGATCCTACAATGAGCAGTTCTTC.

This chain uses TRBV30 with TRBJ2-5, with a possible D match to TRBD2 (6 bases). The DNA matches TRBJ2-7 better at its end, which makes the J call doubtful. Germline CDR1 is GTSNPN and CDR2 is SVGIG (reference sequence). The CDR3 totals 12 residues. The CDR3 nucleotides are TGTGCCTGGAGTGTATCCGGGGGCGAGCAGTACTTC. Translation gives CAWSVSGGEQYF.

This chain joins TRBV18 and TRBJ1-1; the D is unclear. Trimming stripped 1 base from V and 8 bases from J, with 8 bases between. The germline gives CDR1 KGHSH, CDR2 LQKENI. The length of the CDR3 is 12 residues. In nucleotides, the CDR3 is TGTGCCAGCTCACCACACCCCGCCGAAGCTTTCTTT. This translates into CASSPHPAEAFF.

A word on this clone: Other DNA sequences within the sample encode an identical CDR3. V gene TRBV11-3 combines with J gene TRBJ2-1, with TRBD1 matching 11 bases. This CDR3 region has 17 residues. Germline V gives CDR1 SGHNT, CDR2 YENEEA. J lost 3 bases, V lost 0 bases, and 4 bases had no gene match. CDR3: CASSLDGGTGGYNEQFF. CDR3 nucleotide sequence: TGTGCCAGCAGCTTAGACGGCGGGACAGGGGGCTACAATGAGCAGTTCTTC.

This clone came up a few times. The gene calls are TRBV19 and TRBJ1-3; no definite D call. V lost 2 bases, J lost 1 base, and 12 bases lay in between. Germline assignment: CDR1 LNHDA and CDR2 SQIVND (reference sequence). The CDR3 is 16 amino acids. Here the CDR3 reads CASSIKHGRSGNTIYF. CDR3 DNA: TGTGCCAGTAGTATAAAGCATGGCAGGTCTGGAAACACCATATATTTT.

This clone was observed a handful of times. The rearrangement joins TRBV2 to TRBJ1-5; D remains unclear. The CDR3 covers 12 residues. Trimming removed 6 bases from V and 3 bases from J, with 6 bases in between. Germline V gene sequence: CDR1 SNHLY, CDR2 FYNNEI. CDR3 amino acids: CASRGFNQPQHF. In DNA, the CDR3 is TGTGCCAGCAGGGGTTTCAATCAGCCCCAGCATTTT.